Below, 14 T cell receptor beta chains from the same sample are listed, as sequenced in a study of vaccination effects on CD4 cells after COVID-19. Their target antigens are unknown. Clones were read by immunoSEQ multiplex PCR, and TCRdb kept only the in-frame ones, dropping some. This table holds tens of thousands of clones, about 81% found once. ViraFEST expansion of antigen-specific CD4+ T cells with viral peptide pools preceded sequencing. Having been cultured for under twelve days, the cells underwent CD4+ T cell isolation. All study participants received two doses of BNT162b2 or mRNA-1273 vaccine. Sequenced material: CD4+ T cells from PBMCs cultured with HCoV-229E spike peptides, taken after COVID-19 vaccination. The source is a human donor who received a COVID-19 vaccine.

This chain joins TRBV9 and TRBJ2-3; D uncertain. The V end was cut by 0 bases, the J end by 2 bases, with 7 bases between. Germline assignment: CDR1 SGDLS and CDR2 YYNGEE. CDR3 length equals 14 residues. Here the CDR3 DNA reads TGTGCCAGCAGCGTAGTTGCGGTCACAGATACGCAGTATTTT. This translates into CASSVVAVTDTQYF. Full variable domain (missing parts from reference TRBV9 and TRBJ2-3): DSGVTQTPKHLITATGQRVTLRCSPRSGDLSVYWYQQSLDQGLQFLIQYYNGEERAKGNILERFSAQQFPDLHSELNLSSLELGDSALYFCASSVVAVTDTQYFGPGTRLTVL.

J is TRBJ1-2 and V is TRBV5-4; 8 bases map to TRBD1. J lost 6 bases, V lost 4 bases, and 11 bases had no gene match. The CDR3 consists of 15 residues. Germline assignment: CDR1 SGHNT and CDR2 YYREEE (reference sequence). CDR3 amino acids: CASSLLQGVKDGYTF. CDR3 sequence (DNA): TGTGCCAGCAGCCTATTACAGGGGGTTAAGGATGGCTACACCTTC.

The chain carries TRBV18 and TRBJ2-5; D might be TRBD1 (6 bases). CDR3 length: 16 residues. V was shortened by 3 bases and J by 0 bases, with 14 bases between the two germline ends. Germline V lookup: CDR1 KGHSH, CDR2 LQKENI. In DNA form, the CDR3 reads TGTGCCAGCTCACCTACACAGGGCGCGTACCAAGAGACCCAGTACTTC. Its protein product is CASSPTQGAYQETQYF.

The CDR3 reads CASSLDASRNYGYTF. CDR3 DNA sequence: TGCGCCAGCAGCTTGGATGCATCCAGAAACTATGGCTACACCTTC. The chain joins TRBV5-1 to TRBJ1-2; D gene ambiguous. Germline V gene sequence: CDR1 SGHRS, CDR2 YFSETQ. This CDR3 has 15 residues. Trimming removed 0 bases from V and 2 bases from J, with 11 bases in between.

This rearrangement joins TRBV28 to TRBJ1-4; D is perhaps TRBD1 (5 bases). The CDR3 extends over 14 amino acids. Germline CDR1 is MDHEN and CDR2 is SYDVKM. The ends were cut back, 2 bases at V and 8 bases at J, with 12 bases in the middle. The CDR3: CASSLGQGNEKLFF. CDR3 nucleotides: TGTGCCAGCAGTTTAGGGCAGGGTAACGAAAAACTGTTTTTT.

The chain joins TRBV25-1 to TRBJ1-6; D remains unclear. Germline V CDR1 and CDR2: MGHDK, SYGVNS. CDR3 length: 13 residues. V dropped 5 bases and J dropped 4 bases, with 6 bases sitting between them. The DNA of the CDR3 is TGTGCCAGCAGTCACGGTTATAATTCACCCCTCCACTTT. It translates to CASSHGYNSPLHF.

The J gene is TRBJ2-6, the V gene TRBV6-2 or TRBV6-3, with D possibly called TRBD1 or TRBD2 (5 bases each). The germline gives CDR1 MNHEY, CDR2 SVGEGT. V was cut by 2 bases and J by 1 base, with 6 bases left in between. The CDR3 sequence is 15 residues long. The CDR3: CASSYGGSGANVLTF. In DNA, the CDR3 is TGTGCCAGCAGTTACGGGGGATCTGGGGCCAACGTCCTGACTTTC.

CDR3 nucleotides: TGTGCCACCCACGACGGCAGGGGGTTTGAGGGTTCACCCCTCCACTTT. It translates to CATHDGRGFEGSPLHF. This rearrangement joins TRBV5-4 to TRBJ1-6; 7 nucleotides match TRBD1. Germline V CDR1 and CDR2: SGHNT, YYREEE (reference sequence). With 9 bases clipped from V and 9 bases from J, the junction kept 18 bases outside the gene matches. The CDR3 runs 16 residues.

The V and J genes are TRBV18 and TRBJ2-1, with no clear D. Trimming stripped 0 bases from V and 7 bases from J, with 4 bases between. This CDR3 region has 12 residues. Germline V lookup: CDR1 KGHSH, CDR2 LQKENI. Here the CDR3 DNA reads TGTGCCAGCTCACCACCTCTAAATGAGCAGTTCTTC. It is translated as CASSPPLNEQFF.

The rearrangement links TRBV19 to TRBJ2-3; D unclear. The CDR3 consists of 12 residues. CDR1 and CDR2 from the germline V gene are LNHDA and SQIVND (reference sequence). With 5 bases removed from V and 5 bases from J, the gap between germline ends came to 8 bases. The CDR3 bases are TGTGCCAGTAGTCCCGGCCGAGATACGCAGTATTTT. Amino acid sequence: CASSPGRDTQYF.

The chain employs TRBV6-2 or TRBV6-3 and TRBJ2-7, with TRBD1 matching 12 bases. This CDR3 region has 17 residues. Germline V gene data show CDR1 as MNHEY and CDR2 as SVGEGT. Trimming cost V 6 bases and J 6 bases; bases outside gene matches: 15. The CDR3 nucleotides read TGTGCCAGCAGCCCCCCCCCGTGGGACAGGGGGCAAGCCGAGCAGTACGTC. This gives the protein CASSPPPWDRGQAEQYV.

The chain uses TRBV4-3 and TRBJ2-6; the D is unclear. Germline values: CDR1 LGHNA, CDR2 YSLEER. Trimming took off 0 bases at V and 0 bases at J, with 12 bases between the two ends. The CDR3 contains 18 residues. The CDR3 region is CASSQDRAPRSGANVLTF. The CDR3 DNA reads TGCGCCAGCAGCCAAGATAGGGCACCCCGCTCTGGGGCCAACGTCCTGACTTTC.

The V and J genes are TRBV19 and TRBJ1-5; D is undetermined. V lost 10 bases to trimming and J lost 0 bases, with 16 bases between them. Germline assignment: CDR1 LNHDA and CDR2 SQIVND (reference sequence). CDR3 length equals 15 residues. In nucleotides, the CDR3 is TGTGCCACCGCGCAGGTGCTGGATAGCAATCAGCCCCAGCATTTT. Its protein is CATAQVLDSNQPQHF.

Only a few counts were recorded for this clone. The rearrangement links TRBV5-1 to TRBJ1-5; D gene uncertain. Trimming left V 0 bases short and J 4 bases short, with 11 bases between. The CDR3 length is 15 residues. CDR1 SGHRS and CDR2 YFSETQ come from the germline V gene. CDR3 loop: CASSLDGRGNQPQHF. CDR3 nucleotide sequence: TGCGCCAGCAGCTTGGACGGTCGAGGAAATCAGCCCCAGCATTTT.